This is a list of T cell receptor beta chains from one sample in a study of post-analysis software for immune sequencing data. TCRdb reprocessed the PCR reads with MiXCR, giving one entry per CDR3 protein. The top ten clones hold 4.6% of a sample with 800,000 to 950,000 distinct CDR3 sequences, approximately 50% of them seen once. The sample comprised blood. The receptors were sampled from a girl aged 10 to 17 with multiple sclerosis. The conserved cysteine and the conserved F or W are not part of the CDR3 here. The D gene is left open where the match is weak. Size values are once, few and many counts, or a class for expanded clones, and some rows have none.

d_call	v_call	clone_size	cdr3_aa
-	TRBV27	-	ASSPGRTLGWIFHEQY
TRBD1	TRBV5-1	-	ASSPDRTGEQF
TRBD2	TRBV20-1	few	SARRYLAGGPLGVQETQY
-	TRBV4-2	-	ASSQESRQPTSTDTQY
TRBD2	TRBV20-1	once	SAELAGVKDTQY
-	TRBV20-1	-	SASRGSYNEQY
-	TRBV5-1	once	ASSLTDNTEAF
-	TRBV29-1	few	SVERGGREQY
TRBD2	TRBV7-2	few	ASSLRASGRETQY
TRBD2	TRBV20-1	-	SATTSARIYEQY
-	TRBV5-1	few	ASSLAMDFYEQY
-	TRBV12-3/TRBV12-4	once	ASSLGGLGFQPQH
TRBD1	TRBV20-1	few	SASDRDYNSPLH
-	TRBV14	-	ASSPRIRGELF
-	TRBV24-1	-	ATKDFRDTQY
-	TRBV14	-	ASSQASVDEQF
TRBD2	TRBV20-1	few	SAKTSGGAGVTQY
-	TRBV7-9	-	ASSNAGTTGELF
-	TRBV12-3/TRBV12-4	-	ASSSSGAGGYT
-	TRBV20-1	few	SARAATALAKNIQY
-	TRBV5-1	-	ASSLVADPKYYGYT
-	TRBV5-1	-	ASSFDTSYEQY
-	TRBV6-5	-	ASKPRRGAGNQPQH
TRBD2	TRBV20-1	few	SARDLVAGGSTDTQY
-	TRBV6-1	-	ASKNGETQY
TRBD1	TRBV29-1	-	SVAPGQVRNTEAF
-	TRBV20-1	few	SARAGRTMSPYEQY
TRBD1	TRBV14	once	ASSPRGRIPSYEQY
TRBD2	TRBV12-3/TRBV12-4	few	ASPGGETDTQY
-	TRBV7-8	few	ASSLLGQSNQPQH
-	TRBV15	once	ATSRDSLGGDGYT
-	TRBV20-1	once	SARDFDSFTDTQY
-	TRBV12-3/TRBV12-4	-	ASSLALSGYYEQY
-	TRBV6-5	-	AGRTETDYYEQY
-	TRBV5-1	few	ASSLLDSQETQY
TRBD2	TRBV7-6	-	ASSLLGRAYEQY
-	TRBV25-1	-	ASSESTAPTYEQY
-	TRBV20-1	-	SARDLGARASYGYT
TRBD2	TRBV12-3/TRBV12-4	once	ASSLVGLAVNIPYNGQF
-	TRBV7-2	-	ASSWQGPRYEQY
-	TRBV7-9	few	ASMTGTILETQY
TRBD1	TRBV2	-	ASSSDRESQPQH
TRBD1	TRBV6-4	-	ASSLYGAGQGAYEQY
-	TRBV25-1	once	ASRMDGSNYGYT
-	TRBV20-1	-	SARGQTESPSRQETQY
TRBD1	TRBV12-3/TRBV12-4	-	ASSLGQGAEQF
-	TRBV7-9	-	ASSYQGGILAKNIQY
TRBD2	TRBV7-8	-	ASSLLAGASGANVLT
TRBD1	TRBV7-3	-	ASSLTRDSQETQY
TRBD1	TRBV6-5	many	ASSPTGGGYGYT
TRBD1	TRBV27	-	ASSRQGALDEQY
TRBD1	TRBV5-1	-	ASSTGQGGEAYEQY
TRBD2	TRBV7-6	few	ASSPGQTGLGYEQY
-	TRBV12-3/TRBV12-4	-	ASSPRGPGDTQY
-	TRBV5-5	-	ASSFGSEETQY
-	TRBV9	-	ASSVGRDSFNVLT
TRBD1	TRBV10-3	-	AINGGDRGQDNEQF
TRBD2	TRBV20-1	-	SARTSGPYNEQF
TRBD2	TRBV9	-	ASTGLASAGELF